The T cell receptor (beta chain) described here comes from a study of T cell responses to AZD1222 COVID-19 vaccine. The CDR3 runs 15 residues. V gave up 2 bases and J gave up 3 bases; unmatched junction bases: 2. The germline V gene encodes CDR1 KGHSH and CDR2 LQKENI. Study-level points and caveats: Only a handful of individuals given AZD1222 were seropositive at baseline. Vaccine-associated CD4 TCRs spanned spike, dominant at 160-218 and 743-854. Donors skewed white British and female; clonal diversity was possibly underestimated. Nearly half of spike-specific TCRs reportedly target unmutated variant regions.

The method was immunoSEQ multiplex PCR; TCRdb's version includes in-frame clones alone and lacks a portion of them. The table shows 150,000 to 200,000 clones, with around 94% occurring only once. On this clone: Its antigen is still unknown.

The sequence derives from an adult in good health. The starting material was peripheral blood, obtained on day 0 of AZD1222 vaccination. The rearrangement uses TRBV18 and TRBJ2-3, with 10 bases matching TRBD2. CDR3 DNA sequence: TGTGCCAGCTCACCATTACTAGCGGGGACAGATACGCAGTATTTT. It codes for CASSPLLAGTDTQYF.